This T cell receptor (beta chain) was observed in a study of regulatory T cells in long-lasting Graves disease. Indicated time point: persistent/refractory GD, antithyroid drugs over 5 years with positive TRAb. From RNA extracted from PBMCs, the TCR library was made. EDTA tubes received about 8.2 milliliters of drawn peripheral blood. Regarding the study as a whole: Favored usage of TRBV28, TRBJ1-2 and TRBJ2-5 was recorded in persistent disease. For persistent Graves' patients, TCR diversity was lower than for newly diagnosed ones.

CDR1 is DFQATT, CDR2 SNEGSKA, per germline (reference sequence). This CDR3 region has 14 residues. Unmatched junction bases numbered 10, after V lost 6 bases and J lost 9 bases. The authors built TCR beta libraries using iRepertoire HTBI primers and Arm-PCR of CDR3 regions. A single record per CDR3 protein comes from TCRdb applying MiXCR to the multiplex PCR reads. In the table there are about 310,000 distinct CDR3 sequences, roughly a fifth of which are singletons. In regard to this clonotype: The antigen is undetermined. Given a much more abundant clone one base away, this may be a read error.

Sequencing used peripheral blood mononuclear cells (PBMCs), obtained when the disease was refractory, from a patient treated with antithyroid drugs. The chain has TRBV20-1 and TRBJ1-4, with 10 bases lining up with TRBD1. This clonotype was obtained from a female donor with Graves disease. The CDR3 region has the DNA TGCAGTGCGGAGACCGGGACAGGGGAGAAAAAACTGTTTTTT. This gives the protein CSAETGTGEKKLFF.